The 6 T cell receptor beta chains reported below all come from one sample, sequenced in a study of blood T cell repertoires in COVID-19. Some clones are missing from TCRdb's copy, which holds only in-frame ones; the method was immunoSEQ multiplex PCR. Counted here are 20,000 to 30,000 clones, over 85% occurring once; the ten biggest clones make up about 3%. Material: peripheral blood. These receptors were collected from a human donor in a cohort sampled during active COVID-19.

This clone was observed once. This rearrangement joins TRBV25-1 to TRBJ1-6; TRBD1 is a possible D gene (6 bases). The CDR3 loop spans 14 amino acids. Between the trimmed V and J ends, which lost 0 bases and 11 bases, there was a span of 11 bases. The germline gives CDR1 MGHDK, CDR2 SYGVNS. The CDR3, as DNA: TGTGCCAGCAGTGAATATAAGGGGGACGCACCCCTCCACTTT. Its protein is CASSEYKGDAPLHF.

This chain joins TRBV6-5 and TRBJ1-4, with 8 bases matching TRBD1. CDR1 MNHEY and CDR2 SVGAGI come from the germline V gene. There are 15 residues in the CDR3. V was pared by 5 bases and J by 8 bases, with 10 bases of the junction left unmatched. DNA for the CDR3: TGTGCCAGCAGTACCCGGGGACAGGCCCGGGAAAAACTGTTTTTT. Protein product: CASSTRGQAREKLFF.

The V call is TRBV7-9, the J call TRBJ1-5; the match to TRBD1 covers 8 bases. Trimming took 1 base from V and 2 from J; bases not matched to a gene: 7. The CDR3 has 17 residues. Per the germline V gene, CDR1 is SEHNR and CDR2 is FQNEAQ (reference sequence). CDR3 loop: CASSLGRAGGGNQPQHF. The CDR3 DNA follows: TGTGCCAGCAGCTTAGGGCGAGCAGGGGGCGGCAATCAGCCCCAGCATTTT. Full variable domain (remainder filled in from reference TRBV7-9 and TRBJ1-5): DTGVSQNPRHKITKRGQNVTFRCDPISEHNRLYWYRQTLGQGPEFLTYFQNEAQLEKSRLLSDRFSAERPKGSFSTLEIQRTEQGDSAMYLCASSLGRAGGGNQPQHFGDGTRLSIL.

V usage is TRBV5-6 and J usage is TRBJ2-1; 8 nucleotides match TRBD2. V shed 0 bases, J shed 6 bases, and the junction held 17 bases outside the gene matches. The CDR3 has 19 amino acids. Per germline, CDR1 SGHDT and CDR2 YYEEEE. CDR3 protein: CASSLVGGLVSPATNEQFF. CDR3 DNA: TGTGCCAGCAGCTTGGTGGGGGGACTAGTTTCCCCCGCGACCAATGAGCAGTTCTTC.

CDR3 sequence: CASSIGQGNQPQHF. Written as DNA, the CDR3 is TGTGCCAGTAGTATAGGACAGGGGAATCAGCCCCAGCATTTT. The chain joins TRBV19 to TRBJ1-5; 8 nucleotides agree with TRBD1. The CDR3 is 14 amino acids. V was pared by 1 base and J by 4 bases, with 0 bases of the junction left unmatched. Germline V gives CDR1 LNHDA, CDR2 SQIVND (reference sequence).

The chain is built from TRBV5-1 and TRBJ2-3, with 11 bases that match TRBD2. CDR1 is SGHRS, CDR2 YFSETQ, per germline. V lost 5 bases and J lost 4; bases outside the gene matches: 9. This CDR3 comprises 16 residues. The CDR3 DNA reads as TGCGCCAGCAGACCTGTAGCGGGAGGGCCCCCAGATACGCAGTATTTT. This gives the protein CASRPVAGGPPDTQYF.